This passage covers 28 T cell receptor beta chains from one sample sequenced in a study of blood T cell repertoires in COVID-19. Only in-frame clones appear in the TCRdb table, and some are missing; sequencing was by immunoSEQ multiplex PCR. Of about 340,000 clones listed, roughly 90% were seen once; the top ten hold approximately 17%. The sample consisted of PBMCs or T cells enriched from blood (not recorded which). These receptors all stem from a woman aged 25 to 39 who had recovered from COVID-19.

The CDR3 protein is CASSLNPLAGVGETQYF. The CDR3 nucleotides are TGCGCCAGCAGCTTGAACCCGCTTGCGGGGGTGGGCGAGACCCAGTACTTC. The chain uses TRBV5-1 and TRBJ2-5, with TRBD2 matching over 7 bases. The V gene end was trimmed by 1 base and the J gene end by 5 bases; junction bases not matched to a gene: 14. This CDR3 is 17 amino acids long. Looked up from germline, CDR1 is SGHRS and CDR2 is YFSETQ.

The J gene is TRBJ2-7, the V gene TRBV29-1; TRBD2 might be the D (7 bases). Germline loops: CDR1 SQVTM, CDR2 ANQGSEA. This CDR3 is 15 amino acids long. V was trimmed by 3 bases and J by 0 bases, leaving 15 bases between them. In DNA, the CDR3 is TGCAGCGTTGAGTCACGGGGGGCGAGCTCCTACGAGCAGTACTTC. The encoded protein is CSVESRGASSYEQYF.

The chain uses TRBV29-1 and TRBJ2-7; D gene uncertain. The V end lost 6 bases, the J end lost 7 bases, and 22 bases lay between the germline ends. The CDR3 sequence is 14 residues long. The germline CDR1 and CDR2 sequences are SQVTM and ANQGSEA. The CDR3 bases are TGCAGCGTAACAGACCACGTTGTACGTACGGAGCAGTACTTC. Its translation is CSVTDHVVRTEQYF.

This clone was seen once. V usage is TRBV7-2 and J usage is TRBJ2-1, with TRBD2 identical over 10 bases. CDR3 size: 16 residues. In germline, CDR1 is SGHTA, CDR2 FQGNSA. Trimming took 5 bases from V and 7 from J; bases not matched to a gene: 11. The DNA of the CDR3 is TGTGCCAGCAGCCGGCCCAGCGGGAGGGTTGGGAATGAGCAGTTCTTC. Its translation is CASSRPSGRVGNEQFF.

The chain employs TRBV14 and TRBJ2-7; the match to TRBD2 covers 10 bases. There are 16 residues in the CDR3. Germline loops: CDR1 SGHDN, CDR2 FVKESK. V dropped 1 base and J dropped 4; count of bases not matched to a gene: 7. The chain's CDR3 is CASSQVAGGLPYEQYF. DNA of the CDR3: TGTGCCAGCAGCCAAGTAGCGGGAGGCCTCCCTTACGAGCAGTACTTC.

The chain has TRBV5-4 and TRBJ2-2; a weak D match, TRBD1 (5 bases). V lost 7 bases and J 3 bases, leaving 10 bases between the germline ends. CDR1 and CDR2 (germline): SGHNT, YYREEE (reference sequence). This CDR3 region has 13 residues. The CDR3 loop reads CASPRRDTGELFF. CDR3 coding DNA: TGTGCCAGCCCGCGCAGGGACACCGGGGAGCTGTTTTTT.

The chain links TRBV18 to TRBJ1-3; 7 positions agree with TRBD1. The CDR3 has 16 amino acids. The V segment lost 3 bases and the J segment 4 bases; nucleotides outside the gene matches: 9. The germline CDR1 and CDR2 sequences are KGHSH and LQKENI. CDR3: CASSPRLTGSGNTIYF. The CDR3 DNA follows: TGTGCCAGCTCACCCCGCTTGACAGGGTCAGGAAACACCATATATTTT.

This chain uses TRBV3-1 (or the pseudogene TRBV3-2) with TRBJ1-2; tentatively, D is TRBD1 (5 bases). This CDR3 contains 13 residues. CDR1 LGHDT and CDR2 YNNKEL come from the germline V gene (reference sequence). The V end was cut by 1 base, the J end by 7 bases, with 10 bases between. The CDR3 sequence: CASSQGQRGGYTF. The DNA for the CDR3 is TGTGCCAGCAGCCAAGGACAGAGAGGTGGCTACACCTTC.

J is TRBJ2-3 and V is TRBV11-2, with D unclear. Germline lookup yields CDR1 SGHAT and CDR2 FQNNGV. The CDR3 length is 17 residues. V was trimmed by 1 base and J by 4 bases, leaving 18 bases between them. The DNA of the CDR3 is TGTGCCAGCAGCTTAGTGGTTGGCTCCGTTGTGTCAGATACGCAGTATTTT. It yields the protein CASSLVVGSVVSDTQYF.

Only a few counts were recorded for this clone. This chain joins TRBV5-1 and TRBJ1-4; D remains unclear. Germline CDR1 reads SGHRS; CDR2 reads YFSETQ. The CDR3 has 13 amino acids. Trimming took 0 bases from V and 4 from J, leaving 4 bases between them. As DNA, the CDR3 is TGCGCCAGCAGCTTGGCCTTTAATGAAAAACTGTTTTTT. Translating it yields CASSLAFNEKLFF.

V gene TRBV28 combines with J gene TRBJ2-1, with 7 bases identical to TRBD1. CDR3 length equals 16 residues. Germline V gene sequence: CDR1 MDHEN, CDR2 SYDVKM. V lost 3 bases to trimming and J lost 5 bases; unmatched junction nucleotides: 10. This CDR3 is CASSFAGTVPDNEQFF. As DNA, the CDR3 is TGTGCCAGCAGTTTCGCCGGGACAGTCCCGGACAATGAGCAGTTCTTC.

The chain recombines TRBV12-3 or TRBV12-4 with TRBJ1-1; TRBD1 might be the D (6 bases). Trimming cost V 7 bases and J 2 bases, with 11 bases left between them. This CDR3 region has 13 residues. In nucleotides, the CDR3 is TGTGCCAGCACCCCACAGGGAAACACTGAAGCTTTCTTT. It codes for CASTPQGNTEAFF.

This clone was seen a few times. J is TRBJ2-7 and V is TRBV5-1; D possibly corresponds to TRBD1 (6 bases). V lost 4 bases and J lost 3, with 14 bases in between. Germline loops: CDR1 SGHRS, CDR2 YFSETQ. This CDR3 is 14 amino acids long. The CDR3 nucleotides read TGCGCCAGCAGCCCAAGGGGGACACTCTACGAGCAGTACTTC. It is translated as CASSPRGTLYEQYF.

The chain joins TRBV5-1 to TRBJ1-2; TRBD1 aligns across 8 bases. V gave up 1 base and J gave up 4 bases; unmatched junction bases: 6. CDR1 is SGHRS, CDR2 YFSETQ, per germline. The CDR3 covers 15 residues. CDR3: CASSLMTGDFYGYTF. CDR3 sequence (DNA): TGCGCCAGCAGCTTGATGACAGGGGACTTCTATGGCTACACCTTC.

This sequence joins TRBV9 and TRBJ2-1, with 9 bases fitting TRBD1. V lost 3 bases, J lost 5 bases, and 6 bases stayed unmatched. The CDR3 spans 15 residues. Germline V gene sequence: CDR1 SGDLS, CDR2 YYNGEE. The CDR3 DNA follows: TGTGCCAGCAGCGAAACGGGACAGGGTCACAATGAGCAGTTCTTC. This sequence encodes CASSETGQGHNEQFF.

V gene TRBV3-1 (or the pseudogene TRBV3-2) combines with J gene TRBJ2-7; 9 bases map to TRBD1. The CDR3 consists of 14 residues. Germline CDR1 LGHDT, CDR2 YNNKEL (reference sequence). The V and J ends lost 4 bases and 2 bases, in that order; junction bases with no gene match: 3. In DNA form, the CDR3 reads TGTGCCAGCAGCCTTACAGGGGGCCCCTACGAGCAGTACTTC. It codes for CASSLTGGPYEQYF.

The chain combines TRBV28 with TRBJ2-7, with TRBD1 matching 9 bases. The length of the CDR3 is 16 residues. The V gene end was trimmed by 1 base and the J gene end by 0 bases; junction bases not matched to a gene: 4. Per germline, CDR1 MDHEN and CDR2 SYDVKM. CDR3 region: CASSLYGTGSSYEQYF. The CDR3 DNA reads as TGTGCCAGCAGTTTATATGGGACAGGGAGCTCCTACGAGCAGTACTTC.

This clone has more than one count but fewer than ten. This chain uses TRBV5-1 with TRBJ1-4, with 8 bases matching TRBD1. Germline CDR1 is SGHRS and CDR2 is YFSETQ. This CDR3 spans 15 amino acids. Trimming at V came to 3 bases and at J to 5 bases, leaving 6 bases not matched to a gene. The CDR3 is CASSWSGTGNEKLFF. The CDR3 DNA is TGCGCCAGCAGCTGGTCCGGGACAGGAAATGAAAAACTGTTTTTT.

This clone has ten or more counts. The V and J genes are TRBV5-1 and TRBJ1-3, with D maybe TRBD1 (5 bases). Germline V gene data show CDR1 as SGHRS and CDR2 as YFSETQ. The CDR3 runs to 15 residues. Trimming cost V 2 bases and J 4 bases, with 13 bases left between them. CDR3 protein: CASSLGGAYGNTIYF. CDR3 sequence (DNA): TGCGCCAGCAGCTTAGGCGGGGCATACGGAAACACCATATATTTT.

J is TRBJ2-1 and V is TRBV4-2; TRBD2 might be the D (6 bases). V lost 1 base and J lost 6, with 10 bases in between. This CDR3 contains 14 residues. Germline V gene lookup returns CDR1 LGHNA and CDR2 YNFKEQ. The CDR3: CASSQGFGGNEQFF. As DNA, the CDR3 is TGTGCCAGCAGCCAAGGTTTCGGGGGCAATGAGCAGTTCTTC.

The V gene is TRBV18, the J gene TRBJ1-5, with 8 bases matching TRBD1. Trimming cost V 4 bases and J 7 bases; bases outside gene matches: 9. The CDR3 consists of 15 residues. CDR1 KGHSH and CDR2 LQKENI come from the germline V gene. The CDR3 DNA is TGTGCCAGCTCACAGACACAGGGGGGAGGGCAGCCCCAGCATTTT. Its translation: CASSQTQGGGQPQHF.

The V call is TRBV29-1, the J call TRBJ2-4; 7 nucleotides agree with TRBD1. Unmatched junction bases numbered 12, after V lost 4 bases and J lost 0 bases. Germline loops: CDR1 SQVTM, CDR2 ANQGSEA. This CDR3 contains 17 residues. CDR3: CSVGTLTGDLAKNIQYF. In DNA form, the CDR3 reads TGCAGCGTTGGGACCCTAACAGGGGATCTAGCCAAAAACATTCAGTACTTC.

This clone came up once. The chain uses TRBV5-1 and TRBJ1-5; D gene unclear. Trimming removed 0 bases from V and 3 bases from J, with 13 bases in between. Germline V gene data show CDR1 as SGHRS and CDR2 as YFSETQ. This CDR3 is built from 16 residues. Here the CDR3 DNA reads TGCGCCAGCAGCTTGGACGGGGTGAGGTCCAATCAGCCCCAGCATTTT. Residues: CASSLDGVRSNQPQHF.

The gene calls are TRBV5-4 and TRBJ2-3; D unclear. The CDR3 is made up of 14 amino acids. Germline V gene lookup returns CDR1 SGHNT and CDR2 YYREEE (reference sequence). The V end was cut by 5 bases, the J end by 5 bases, with 15 bases between. The CDR3 DNA reads as TGTGCCAGCAGTAAGGTTGGGCAGAGAGATACGCAGTATTTT. Amino acids: CASSKVGQRDTQYF.

V is TRBV4-3 and J is TRBJ1-1; possibly TRBD1 for D (5 bases). The CDR3 is made up of 15 amino acids. With 1 base removed from V and 12 bases from J, the gap between germline ends came to 21 bases. The germline V gene encodes CDR1 LGHNA and CDR2 YSLEER. Here the CDR3 DNA reads TGCGCCAGCAGCCAAGCCTCAGGGATCGCCGTTCCTCCTTTCTTT. This translates into CASSQASGIAVPPFF.

This chain links TRBV2 with TRBJ2-7; 11 positions match TRBD2. Per the germline V gene, CDR1 is SNHLY and CDR2 is FYNNEI. The length of the CDR3 is 14 residues. Trimming cost V 5 bases and J 4 bases; bases outside gene matches: 4. The CDR3 region is CASSFSGRAYEQYF. For the CDR3, the DNA is TGTGCCAGCAGTTTTAGCGGGAGGGCATACGAGCAGTACTTC.

The rearrangement links TRBV30 to TRBJ2-2, with D possibly matching TRBD2 (6 bases). Looked up from germline, CDR1 is GTSNPN and CDR2 is SVGIG (reference sequence). Trimming pared 8 bases from V and 5 bases from J, leaving 15 bases between. CDR3 length: 13 amino acids. The DNA for the CDR3 is TGTGCCACGGCACGGGGAGGAACCGGGGAGCTGTTTTTT. As protein: CATARGGTGELFF.

This chain uses TRBV6-5 with TRBJ1-2; TRBD1 aligns across 8 bases. In germline, CDR1 is MNHEY, CDR2 SVGAGI. V lost 6 bases and J lost 2; bases outside the gene matches: 2. The CDR3 runs to 13 residues. CDR3: CASRDRVNYGYTF. DNA for the CDR3: TGTGCCAGCAGGGACAGGGTAAACTATGGCTACACCTTC.